The rows below give T cell receptor beta chains drawn from one sample of a study of blood T cells in healthy people across ages. TCRdb analysed the 5' RACE reads with MiXCR anew, one entry per CDR3 protein. This sample yields approximately 600,000 distinct CDR3 sequences, of which around 54% are seen a single time; 30% to 40% belongs to the top ten. Sequenced sample: blood. The source is a man aged 55 to 69 in good health. CDR3s include the opening cysteine and the closing phenylalanine or tryptophan. Each record gives: D gene, V gene, J gene, CDR3 length, clone size, CDR3 DNA, CDR3 protein. A D gene is named only where the DNA matches it firmly. Not all rows give a size; the values are once, few, many and, for expanded clones, a class.

.	TRBV29-1	TRBJ2-6	14	few	TGCAGCGTTGAATGGAGATCTGGGGCCAACGTCCTGACTTTC	CSVEWRSGANVLTF
TRBD2	TRBV7-2	TRBJ2-3	16	.	TGTGCCAGCAGCTCCCGGGGCGGGGGGGCGGCAGATACGCAGTATTTT	CASSSRGGGAADTQYF
.	TRBV24-1	TRBJ1-5	12	.	TGTGCCACCAGTGATTTTTCAGGAGATCAGCATTTT	CATSDFSGDQHF
.	TRBV5-4	TRBJ2-5	15	few	TGTGCCAGCAGAAAAGACTTAGCGGAACAAGAGACCCAGTACTTC	CASRKDLAEQETQYF
.	TRBV7-2	TRBJ1-3	15	.	TGTGCCAGCAGCGTTGAGACAGGCTCTGGAAACACCATATATTTT	CASSVETGSGNTIYF
TRBD1	TRBV4-2	TRBJ1-2	15	.	TGTGCCAGCAGCCCTCGGGACAGGGGGCTGGAGGGCTACACCTTC	CASSPRDRGLEGYTF
.	TRBV28	TRBJ2-3	15	.	TGTGCCAGCAGTTCACCCAGGGAGGGCACAGATACGCAGTATTTT	CASSSPREGTDTQYF
TRBD2	TRBV6-1	TRBJ2-5	14	.	TGTGCCAGCAGGACCGGGAGGTCTGGAGAGACCCAGTACTTC	CASRTGRSGETQYF
.	TRBV19	TRBJ2-7	13	few	TGTGCCAGTAGTATATCTGTCGCCAACGAGCAGTACTTC	CASSISVANEQYF
.	TRBV7-2	TRBJ1-2	13	.	TGTGCCAGCAGCCGCACAGGGATCGGAGGCTACACCTTC	CASSRTGIGGYTF
TRBD1	TRBV29-1	TRBJ2-5	12	few	TGCAGCGTTGGGGGGACAGCCGAGACCCAGTACTTC	CSVGGTAETQYF
.	TRBV4-2	TRBJ2-7	15	many	TGTGCCAGCAGCCAAGATCGGGGGTACTCCTACGAGCAGTACTTC	CASSQDRGYSYEQYF
.	TRBV12-3/TRBV12-4	TRBJ2-7	13	.	TGTGCCAGCAGCTCCGACAGCTCCTACGAGCAGTACTTC	CASSSDSSYEQYF
TRBD1	TRBV29-1	TRBJ2-1	15	.	TGCAGCGTCGCCCCACGACAGGGGGGCTTTGATGAGCAGTTCTTC	CSVAPRQGGFDEQFF
.	TRBV7-9	TRBJ2-3	14	.	TGTGCCAGCAGCTTAATTGTCACCTCAGATACGCAGTATTTT	CASSLIVTSDTQYF
TRBD2	TRBV9	TRBJ2-7	15	.	TGTGCCAGCAGCGTAGTTGCGGGAGGGCTGGGCGAGCAGTACTTC	CASSVVAGGLGEQYF
.	TRBV6-6	TRBJ2-5	14	few	TGTGCCAGCAGTTACGCGACGGTTCGGGAGACCCAGTACTTC	CASSYATVRETQYF
.	TRBV6-1	TRBJ1-5	15	.	TGTGCCAGCAGTGGACAGGTTTTTGGGAATCAGCCCCAGCATTTT	CASSGQVFGNQPQHF
.	TRBV21-1	TRBJ1-5	18	.	TGTGCCAGCAGTGGTAGGTTTAGAGGGGGAGTAAGCAATCAGCCCCAGCATTTT	CASSGRFRGGVSNQPQHF
.	TRBV6-5	TRBJ2-4	14	few	TGTGCCAGCAGTTACTCGAAACGGGGGAACATTCAGTACTTC	CASSYSKRGNIQYF
TRBD1	TRBV4-1	TRBJ2-4	15	.	TGCGCCAGCAGCCAAGATGGACAGGGGCGGAACATTCAGTACTTC	CASSQDGQGRNIQYF
.	TRBV7-2	TRBJ1-6	14	.	TGTGCCAGCACCCAGGGTTCCTATAATTCACCCCCCCACTTT	CASTQGSYNSPPHF
.	TRBV28	TRBJ1-2	18	.	TGTGCCAGCAGTTTCGTCCAGGCCAGGGGCTCAGCTAACTATGGCTACACCTTC	CASSFVQARGSANYGYTF
.	TRBV3-1	TRBJ1-2	20	.	TGTGCCAGCAGCCAAGCGACGTGGAGGGGCAGCGGCTTAAACCGTTATGGCTACACCTTC	CASSQATWRGSGLNRYGYTF
TRBD2	TRBV4-1	TRBJ2-3	15	.	TGCGCCAGCAGCCAGCAGCTAGCGGGGCTTGATACGCAGTATTTT	CASSQQLAGLDTQYF
.	TRBV5-6	TRBJ2-1	15	.	TGTGCCAGCAGCTTGCTGGGGGAACCTTACAATGAGCAGTTCTTC	CASSLLGEPYNEQFF
.	TRBV5-5	TRBJ2-5	14	.	TGTGCCAGCAGGGATGGGACAGTCGGGGGGACCCAGTACTTC	CASRDGTVGGTQYF
TRBD1	TRBV11-2	TRBJ2-7	17	.	TGTGCCAGCAGCTTTACTCTACCGGGACAGGGGTTCTACGAGCAGTACTTC	CASSFTLPGQGFYEQYF
.	TRBV11-3	TRBJ2-3	14	.	TGTGCCAGCAGCCCGGTCGCTCGGACAGATACGCAGTATTTT	CASSPVARTDTQYF
.	TRBV6-1	TRBJ2-4	14	.	TGTGCCAGCAGTGAAGCGGGGGGAAGAAACATTCAGTACTTC	CASSEAGGRNIQYF
.	TRBV2	TRBJ1-2	13	.	TGTGCCAGCAGAACCGGGACGGAGTGGGGCTACACCTTC	CASRTGTEWGYTF
.	TRBV7-9	TRBJ2-4	13	few	TGTGCCAGCAGCTTATCGCAGGGAAACATTCAGTACTTC	CASSLSQGNIQYF
TRBD1	TRBV20-1	TRBJ2-5	15	.	TGCAGCGCACTACAACTTTCAGGGGGAGTGGAGACCCAGTACTTC	CSALQLSGGVETQYF
.	TRBV5-6	TRBJ2-5	13	.	TGTGCCAGCAGCTTGGTTAGCCTGGAGACCCAGTACTTC	CASSLVSLETQYF
.	TRBV12-3/TRBV12-4	TRBJ1-1	13	many	TGTGCCAGCAGTATTCGACGGGGCACTGAAGCTTTCTTT	CASSIRRGTEAFF
TRBD1	TRBV28	TRBJ2-3	17	few	TGTGCCAGCAGTTTACTCCCCACGGGACAGGGCATAGATACGCAGTATTTT	CASSLLPTGQGIDTQYF
TRBD1	TRBV12-3/TRBV12-4	TRBJ1-5	18	.	TGTGCCAGCAGTCCCCCCTCCGGGACAGCTTTTAGCAATCAGCCCCAGCATTTT	CASSPPSGTAFSNQPQHF
TRBD1	TRBV29-1	TRBJ1-1	12	.	TGCAGCGGCGACAGGGTGGGTACTGAAGCTTTCTTT	CSGDRVGTEAFF
.	TRBV20-1	TRBJ1-2	12	few	TGCAGTGCATGGGACGTGAGCTATGGCTACACCTTC	CSAWDVSYGYTF
.	TRBV2	TRBJ2-7	15	few	TGTGCCAGCAGTGGGGCCGGGACATTAGCCTACGAGCAGTACTTC	CASSGAGTLAYEQYF
.	TRBV7-2	TRBJ2-7	16	.	TGTGCCAGCAGGACTCCCTTGGGGGGCTCTACCTACGAGCAGTACTTC	CASRTPLGGSTYEQYF
.	TRBV9	TRBJ1-1	13	.	TGTGCCAGCAGCGTAGCAAGGGACACTGAAGCTTTCTTT	CASSVARDTEAFF
.	TRBV20-1	TRBJ2-7	15	.	TGCAGTGCTAGTCTTCGACGGGGGTCCTCCTACGAGCAGTACTTC	CSASLRRGSSYEQYF
.	TRBV5-1	TRBJ2-1	16	few	TGCGCCAGCAGCTTGGCGTCCGCGCGGCGCCTCAATGAGCAGTTCTTC	CASSLASARRLNEQFF
.	TRBV7-9	TRBJ1-5	12	.	TGTGCCAGCAGCACGAGCAGAGGGCCCCAGCATTTT	CASSTSRGPQHF
TRBD1	TRBV6-2/TRBV6-3	TRBJ2-6	16	.	TGTGCCAGCAGAACAGGGGGAGCCTCTGGGGCCAACGTCCTGACTTTC	CASRTGGASGANVLTF
.	TRBV4-2	TRBJ1-4	17	.	TGTGCCAGCAGCCAAGCGTTCGGGGGCTCCCTTAATGAAAAACTGTTTTTT	CASSQAFGGSLNEKLFF
.	TRBV29-1	TRBJ1-1	18	.	TGCAGCGTTGAAGATTTTCCCGACAGCTCGGAGCTGAACACTGAAGCTTTCTTT	CSVEDFPDSSELNTEAFF
.	TRBV6-2/TRBV6-3	TRBJ2-7	15	once	TGTGCCAGCAGTTTCCGACATATCCTCTCCTACGAGCAGTACTTC	CASSFRHILSYEQYF
TRBD2	TRBV6-5	TRBJ2-7	13	.	TGTGCCAGCAGGAATTCCCGGGGGGGCGAGCAGTACTTC	CASRNSRGGEQYF
.	TRBV7-6	TRBJ1-2	15	.	TGTGCCAGCAGCTCCCGCGCCACAGGGAACTATGGCTACACCTTC	CASSSRATGNYGYTF
.	TRBV3-1	TRBJ1-1	15	.	TGTGCCAGCAGCCAAGATCTGGGACTCGTCACTGAAGCTTTCTTT	CASSQDLGLVTEAFF
.	TRBV3-1	TRBJ2-6	14	.	TGTGCCAGCAGCCAAACCGAGCGGGCCAACGTCCTGACTTTC	CASSQTERANVLTF